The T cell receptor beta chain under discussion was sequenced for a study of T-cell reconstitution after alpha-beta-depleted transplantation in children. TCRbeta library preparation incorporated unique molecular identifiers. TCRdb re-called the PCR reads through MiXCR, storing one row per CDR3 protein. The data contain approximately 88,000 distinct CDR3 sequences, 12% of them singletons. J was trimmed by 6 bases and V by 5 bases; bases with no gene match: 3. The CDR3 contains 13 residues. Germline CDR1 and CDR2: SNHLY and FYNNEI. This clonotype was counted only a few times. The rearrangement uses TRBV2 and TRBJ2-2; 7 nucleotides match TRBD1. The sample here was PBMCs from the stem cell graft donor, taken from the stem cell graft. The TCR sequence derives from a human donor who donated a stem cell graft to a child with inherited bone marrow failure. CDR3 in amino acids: CASSIQGAGELFF. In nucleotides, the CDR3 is TGTGCCAGCAGTATTCAGGGGGCCGGGGAGCTGTTTTTT.